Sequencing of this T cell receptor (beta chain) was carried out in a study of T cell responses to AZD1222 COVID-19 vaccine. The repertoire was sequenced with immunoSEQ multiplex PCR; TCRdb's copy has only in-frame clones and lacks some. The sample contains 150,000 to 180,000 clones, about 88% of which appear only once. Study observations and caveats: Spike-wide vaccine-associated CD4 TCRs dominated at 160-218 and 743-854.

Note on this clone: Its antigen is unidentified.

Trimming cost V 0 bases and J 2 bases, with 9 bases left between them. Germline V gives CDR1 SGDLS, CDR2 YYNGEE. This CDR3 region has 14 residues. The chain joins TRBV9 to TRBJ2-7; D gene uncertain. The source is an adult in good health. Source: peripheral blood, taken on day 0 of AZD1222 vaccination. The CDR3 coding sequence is TGTGCCAGCAGCGTAGCGGTAGAAACCTACGAGCAGTACTTC. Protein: CASSVAVETYEQYF.